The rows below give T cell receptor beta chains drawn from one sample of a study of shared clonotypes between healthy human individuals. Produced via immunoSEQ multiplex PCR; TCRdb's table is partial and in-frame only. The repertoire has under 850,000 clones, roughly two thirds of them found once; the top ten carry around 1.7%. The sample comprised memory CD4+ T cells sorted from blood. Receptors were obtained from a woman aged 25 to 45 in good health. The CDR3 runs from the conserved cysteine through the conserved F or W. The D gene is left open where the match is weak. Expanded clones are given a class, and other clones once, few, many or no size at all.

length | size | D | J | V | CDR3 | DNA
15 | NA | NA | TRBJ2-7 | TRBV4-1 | CASSRPGQSSYEQYF | TGCGCCAGCAGCCGGCCGGGACAAAGCTCCTACGAGCAGTACTTC
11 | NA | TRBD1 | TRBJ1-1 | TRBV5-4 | CAIQGITEAFF | TGTGCCATACAGGGGATCACTGAAGCTTTCTTT
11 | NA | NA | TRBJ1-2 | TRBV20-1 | CSAPGVYGYTF | TGCAGTGCTCCAGGAGTCTATGGCTACACCTTC
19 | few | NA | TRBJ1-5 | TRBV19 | CASSIGGRAQGLSNQPQHF | TGTGCCAGTAGTATCGGGGGGCGCGCACAGGGCCTTAGCAATCAGCCCCAGCATTTT
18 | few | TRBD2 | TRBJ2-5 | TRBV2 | CASSVRLAGGPVEETQYF | TGTGCCAGCAGTGTGAGGCTAGCGGGAGGGCCGGTTGAGGAGACCCAGTACTTC
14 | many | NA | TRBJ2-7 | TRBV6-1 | CASSPARPPYEQYF | TGTGCCAGCAGCCCGGCTCGGCCCCCCTACGAGCAGTACTTC
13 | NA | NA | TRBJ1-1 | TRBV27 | CASSYIPNTEAFF | TGTGCCAGCAGTTATATCCCGAACACTGAAGCTTTCTTT
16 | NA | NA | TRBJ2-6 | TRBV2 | CASSELRDSGANVLTF | TGTGCCAGCAGTGAGCTCAGAGACTCTGGGGCCAACGTCCTGACTTTC
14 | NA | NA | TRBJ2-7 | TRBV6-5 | CASSYSSSSYEQYF | TGTGCCAGCAGTTACTCGAGTAGCTCCTACGAGCAGTACTTC
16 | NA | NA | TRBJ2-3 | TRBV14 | CASSQVGDIFTDTQYF | TGTGCCAGCAGCCAAGTCGGGGATATTTTCACAGATACGCAGTATTTT
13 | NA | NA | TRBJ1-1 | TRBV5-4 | CASSFKRSTEAFF | TGTGCCAGCAGCTTTAAAAGGTCCACTGAAGCTTTCTTT
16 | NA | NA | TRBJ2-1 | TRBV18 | CASSPSGTSIYNEQFF | TGTGCCAGCTCCCCCTCCGGGACAAGTATCTACAATGAGCAGTTCTTC
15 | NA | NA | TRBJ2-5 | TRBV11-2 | CASSLGAAQKETQYF | TGTGCCAGCAGCTTAGGGGCTGCACAAAAAGAGACCCAGTACTTC
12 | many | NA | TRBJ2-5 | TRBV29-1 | CSATTSRETQYF | TGCAGCGCCACCACGTCTCGAGAGACCCAGTACTTC
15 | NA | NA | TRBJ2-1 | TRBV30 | CAWSVGREYYNEQFF | TGTGCCTGGAGTGTTGGCAGGGAATACTACAATGAGCAGTTCTTC
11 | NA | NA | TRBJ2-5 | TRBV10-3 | CAISNQETQYF | TGTGCCATCAGCAACCAAGAGACCCAGTACTTC
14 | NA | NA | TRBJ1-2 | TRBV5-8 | CASSLVRGLYGYTF | TGTGCCAGCAGCTTGGTTCGGGGGCTCTATGGCTACACCTTC
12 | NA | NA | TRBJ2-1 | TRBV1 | CTSRDSYNEQFF | TGCACCAGCCGGGACAGCTACAATGAGCAGTTCTTC
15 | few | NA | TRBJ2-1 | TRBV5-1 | CASSPLPGRVNEQFF | TGCGCCAGCAGCCCCCTGCCGGGCAGGGTTAATGAGCAGTTCTTC
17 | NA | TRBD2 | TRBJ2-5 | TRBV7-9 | CASSVIPRLAGGETQYF | TGTGCCAGCAGCGTCATCCCTCGCTTAGCGGGAGGAGAGACCCAGTACTTC
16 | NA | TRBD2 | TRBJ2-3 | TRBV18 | CASSRGLAGVTDTQYF | TGTGCCAGCTCGCGGGGACTAGCGGGAGTCACAGATACGCAGTATTTT
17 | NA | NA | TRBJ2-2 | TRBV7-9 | CASSLAPAGKGTGELFF | TGTGCCAGCAGCTTAGCCCCCGCAGGGAAAGGCACCGGGGAGCTGTTTTTT
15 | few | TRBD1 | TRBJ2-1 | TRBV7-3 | CASSEGQGSYNEQFF | TGTGCCAGCAGCGAAGGACAGGGTAGCTACAATGAGCAGTTCTTC
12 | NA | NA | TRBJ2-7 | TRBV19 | CASSTDSYEQYF | TGTGCCAGCAGTACGGACAGCTACGAGCAGTACTTC
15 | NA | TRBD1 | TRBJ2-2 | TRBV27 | CASRATGQGTGELFF | TGTGCCAGCAGGGCCACTGGACAGGGAACCGGGGAGCTGTTTTTT
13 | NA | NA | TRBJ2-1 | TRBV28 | CASSLPWQGGRFF | TGTGCCAGCAGTCTACCCTGGCAGGGGGGCCGGTTCTTC
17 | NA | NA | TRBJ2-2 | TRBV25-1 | CASSDPIERGVTGELFF | TGTGCCAGCAGTGATCCTATAGAGAGAGGAGTCACCGGGGAGCTGTTTTTT
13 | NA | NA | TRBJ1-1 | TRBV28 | CASSRQMNTEAFF | TGTGCCAGCAGCCGGCAAATGAACACTGAAGCTTTCTTT
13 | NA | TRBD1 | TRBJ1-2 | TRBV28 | CASRTGDWLGYTF | TGTGCCAGCAGGACAGGGGACTGGCTTGGCTACACCTTC
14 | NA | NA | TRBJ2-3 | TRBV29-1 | CSGTTRIGTDTQYF | TGCAGCGGTACAACTAGGATCGGCACAGATACGCAGTATTTT
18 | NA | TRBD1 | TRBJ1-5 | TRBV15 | CATSREIGLRTGDQPQHF | TGTGCCACCAGCAGAGAGATAGGCCTACGGACAGGGGATCAGCCCCAGCATTTT
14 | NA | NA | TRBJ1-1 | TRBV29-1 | CSVALWAANTEAFF | TGCAGCGTTGCCCTCTGGGCAGCGAACACTGAAGCTTTCTTT
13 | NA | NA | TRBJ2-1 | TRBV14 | CASSPARLGEQFF | TGTGCCAGCAGCCCCGCCCGCCTCGGTGAGCAGTTCTTC
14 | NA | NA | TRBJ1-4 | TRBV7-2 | CASSRPALAEKLFF | TGTGCCAGCAGCCGGCCTGCCTTGGCCGAAAAACTGTTTTTT
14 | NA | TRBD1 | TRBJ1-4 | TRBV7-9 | CASSSRGRSEKLFF | TGTGCCAGCAGCAGCAGGGGGCGTAGTGAAAAACTGTTTTTT
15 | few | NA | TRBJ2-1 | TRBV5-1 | CASRFGGSSYNEQFF | TGCGCCAGCAGGTTCGGAGGGAGCTCCTACAATGAGCAGTTCTTC
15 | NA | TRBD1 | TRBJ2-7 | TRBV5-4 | CASSLGRGQAYEQYF | TGTGCCAGCAGCTTAGGAAGGGGGCAGGCCTACGAGCAGTACTTC
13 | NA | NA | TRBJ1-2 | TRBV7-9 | CASSRGPGGGYTF | TGTGCCAGCAGCCGAGGACCGGGGGGTGGCTACACCTTC
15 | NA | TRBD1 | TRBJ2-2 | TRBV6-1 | CASKTGTGSTGELFF | TGTGCCAGCAAGACCGGGACAGGGTCGACCGGGGAGCTGTTTTTT
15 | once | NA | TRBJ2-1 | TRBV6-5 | CASSNPGRRGGEQFF | TGTGCCAGCAGTAATCCGGGACGGCGTGGCGGTGAGCAGTTCTTC
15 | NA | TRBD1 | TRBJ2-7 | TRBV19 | CASSTSGTGNHEQYF | TGTGCCAGTAGTACCTCCGGGACAGGGAACCACGAGCAGTACTTC